The clone carrying this TCR beta chain was observed a few times. This specimen belongs to a study of response to subunit inactivated influenza vaccine. TCRdb ran MiXCR on the RT-PCR reads and lists one entry per CDR3 protein. Seen here are some 150,000 distinct CDR3 sequences, 9.5% to 15% observed once, and the top ten hold 29%. Germline V gene lookup returns CDR1 SNHLY and CDR2 FYNNEI. V was pared by 7 bases and J by 5 bases, with 3 bases of the junction left unmatched. CDR3 length: 12 amino acids. This same sample was also taken into another study, of T cells expressing NK-cell markers. That work adds: Beta-chain TCR cDNA was generated via 5'RACE template switching with UMIs. Of eight sequenced donors, seven were HCMV-seropositive and one HCMV-seronegative. Among CD8+ T cells from several donors, dominant NKG2C+ clonotypes accounted for about 1.0-7.0%. Clarity on HCMV specificity was lacking for the expanded NKG2C+ T cell clones.

Here the sequenced sample was CD8+ T cells sorted from PBMCs, taken roughly 12 days after vaccination. The TCR comes from a middle-aged man who received an inactivated influenza vaccine. V is TRBV2 and J is TRBJ1-1; TRBD1 matches at 8 bases. The CDR3 sequence: CASTDRGTEAFF. As DNA, the CDR3 is TGTGCCAGCACCGACAGGGGAACTGAAGCTTTCTTT. Together with reference TRBV2 and TRBJ1-1, the CDR3 gives the full variable domain: EPEVTQTPSHQVTQMGQEVILRCVPISNHLYFYWYRQILGQKVEFLVSFYNNEISEKSEIFDDQFSVERPDGSNFTLKIRSTKLEDSAMYFCASTDRGTEAFFGQGTRLTVV.